The 6 T cell receptor beta chains reported below all come from one sample, sequenced in a study of OX40 agonist ivuxolimab in advanced cancers. Library preparation used the immunoSEQ multiplex PCR assay. TCRdb's version of the immuneACCESS table is confined to in-frame rearrangements and falls short of the full clone set. An unresolved V gene accounts for under half of the shortfall where checked; the remainder is of unknown origin. This sample gives just over 80,000 clones in total; more than 70% of them show up just once. The biggest ten clones account for approximately 0.67% of the sample. The sample was CD4+ or CD8+ T cells sorted from blood, taken in a trial of the OX40 agonist ivuxolimab. These receptors all stem from an adult with an advanced solid tumor such as melanoma, head and neck, liver or kidney cancer.

The CDR3 DNA follows: TGCGCCAGCAGCCAAGGGTTAAGGGGAGGCAATGAGCAGTTCTTC. Amino acid sequence: CASSQGLRGGNEQFF. The rearrangement links TRBV4-1 to TRBJ2-1; tentatively, D is TRBD2 (6 bases). V lost 1 base and J lost 6, with 13 bases in between. The CDR3 consists of 15 residues. CDR1 and CDR2 from the germline V gene are MGHRA and YSYEKL.

The chain carries TRBV6-5 and TRBJ1-5; D gene ambiguous. The CDR3 is made up of 15 amino acids. CDR1 is MNHEY and CDR2 is SVGAGI in the germline V gene. Trimming pared 5 bases from V and 7 bases from J, leaving 18 bases between. CDR3 in DNA: TGTGCCAGCAGTGCCGGACCGGATTTCGTACAGCCCCAGCATTTT. Protein sequence: CASSAGPDFVQPQHF.

This rearrangement joins TRBV7-8 to TRBJ1-2; D is ambiguous. The CDR3 runs to 13 residues. The germline V gene has CDR1 SGHVS and CDR2 FQNEAQ. V lost 2 bases, J lost 2 bases, and 6 bases lay in between. DNA for the CDR3: TGTGCCAGCAGCTTACAGGAGAACTATGGCTACACCTTC. It yields the protein CASSLQENYGYTF.

The CDR3 here is CASSYIQIRADTQYF. CDR3 in DNA: TGTGCCAGCAGCTACATACAGATAAGAGCAGATACGCAGTATTTT. V and J are TRBV5-6 and TRBJ2-3; no clear D. The CDR3 consists of 15 residues. V gave up 3 bases and J gave up 4 bases, with 15 bases separating them. Germline V gene sequence: CDR1 SGHDT, CDR2 YYEEEE.

The V gene is TRBV7-3, the J gene TRBJ2-5; D might be TRBD1 or TRBD2, each matching 5 bases. The CDR3 totals 16 residues. Trimming took 2 bases from V and 5 from J, leaving 18 bases between them. Germline V gene data show CDR1 as SGHTA and CDR2 as FQGTGA. The CDR3 protein is CASSLVPGRFGETQYF. The CDR3 nucleotides read TGTGCCAGCAGCTTAGTCCCAGGGAGATTCGGGGAGACCCAGTACTTC.

The chain recombines TRBV19 with TRBJ1-5; unclear D gene. This CDR3 comprises 13 residues. Germline CDR1 reads LNHDA; CDR2 reads SQIVND (reference sequence). Trimming cost V 1 base and J 4 bases, with 5 bases left between them. The CDR3 reads CASSIAENQPQHF. DNA for the CDR3: TGTGCCAGTAGTATAGCCGAAAATCAGCCCCAGCATTTT.